This TCR beta chain stems from a study of T cell changes during pregnancy in multiple sclerosis. The method was immunoSEQ multiplex PCR; TCRdb's version includes in-frame clones alone and lacks a portion of them. The table has 95,000 to 100,000 clones, 75% to 95% seen once. Germline V gene lookup returns CDR1 SGHTA and CDR2 FQGNSA. V shed 5 bases and J 3 bases; nucleotides not matched to a gene: 13. The CDR3 runs to 18 residues. This TCR was recovered from a female donor with multiple sclerosis, enrolled in a pregnancy study. The source material was peripheral blood, sampled in the second trimester of pregnancy. The chain combines TRBV7-2 with TRBJ2-2, with TRBD1 identical over 9 bases. CDR3 nucleotides: TGTGCCAGCAGCCACAGGGGGCTGGGGGTGGTGGACACCGGGGAGCTGTTTTTT. Translation: CASSHRGLGVVDTGELFF.